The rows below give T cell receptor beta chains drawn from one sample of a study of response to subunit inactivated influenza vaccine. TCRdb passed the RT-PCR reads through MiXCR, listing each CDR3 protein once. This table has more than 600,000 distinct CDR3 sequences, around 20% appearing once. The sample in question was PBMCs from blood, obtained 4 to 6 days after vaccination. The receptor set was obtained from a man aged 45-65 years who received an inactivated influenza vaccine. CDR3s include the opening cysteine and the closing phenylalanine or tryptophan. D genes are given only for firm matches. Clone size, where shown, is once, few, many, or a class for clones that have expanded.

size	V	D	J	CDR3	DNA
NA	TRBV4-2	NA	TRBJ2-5	CAISPGIRGETQYF	TGTGCCATCAGCCCCGGGATCAGAGGAGAGACCCAGTACTTC
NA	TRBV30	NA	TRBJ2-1	CAWSVDAYNEQFF	TGTGCCTGGAGCGTAGACGCTTACAATGAGCAGTTCTTC
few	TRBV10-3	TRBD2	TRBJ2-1	CAISELTSGRLYNEQFF	TGTGCCATCAGTGAGTTAACTAGCGGGAGGCTTTACAATGAGCAGTTCTTC
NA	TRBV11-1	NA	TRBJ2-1	CASSIEAQWEQFF	TGTGCCAGCAGCATAGAGGCACAATGGGAGCAGTTCTTC
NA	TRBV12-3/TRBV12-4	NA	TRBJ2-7	CASTSSAITYEQYF	TGTGCCAGCACCTCTAGCGCGATCACCTACGAGCAGTACTTC
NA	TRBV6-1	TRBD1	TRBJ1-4	CASSTGTGRTNEKLFF	TGTGCCAGCAGTACCGGGACAGGGAGAACTAATGAAAAACTGTTTTTT
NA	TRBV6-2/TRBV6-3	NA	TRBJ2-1	CASSGRASNEQFF	TGTGCCAGCAGTGGCCGGGCTAGCAATGAGCAGTTCTTC
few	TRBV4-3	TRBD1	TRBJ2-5	CASSQEIGTGGRETQYF	TGCGCCAGCAGCCAAGAAATCGGGACAGGGGGCAGAGAGACCCAGTACTTC
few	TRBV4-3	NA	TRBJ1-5	CASSQGRSPNQPQHF	TGCGCCAGCAGCCAAGGGCGAAGCCCCAATCAGCCCCAGCATTTT
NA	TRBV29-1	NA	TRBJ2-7	CSVEGGSGGAYEQYF	TGCAGCGTTGAAGGGGGGAGTGGCGGGGCCTACGAGCAGTACTTC
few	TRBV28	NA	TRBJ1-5	CASSFPLDRAQHF	TGTGCCAGCAGTTTCCCTTTGGACAGAGCCCAGCATTTT
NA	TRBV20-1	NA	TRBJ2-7	CSAYSGSGDEQYF	TGCAGTGCTTATAGTGGGTCTGGTGACGAGCAGTACTTC
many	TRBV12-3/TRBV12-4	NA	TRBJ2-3	CASSDRQVTDTQYF	TGTGCCAGCAGTGATAGACAGGTCACAGATACGCAGTATTTT
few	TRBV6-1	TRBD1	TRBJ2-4	CASSTTRGTNIQYF	TGTGCCAGCAGTACCACCAGGGGGACGAACATTCAGTACTTC
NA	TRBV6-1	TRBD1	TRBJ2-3	CASTSLRDSSTDTQYF	TGTGCCAGCACCTCGCTCCGGGACAGTAGCACAGATACGCAGTATTTT
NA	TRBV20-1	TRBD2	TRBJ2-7	CSAPTSGSSYEQYF	TGCAGTGCCCCGACTAGCGGGAGTTCCTACGAGCAGTACTTC
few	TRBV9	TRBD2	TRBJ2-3	CASSVGGLAGSTDTQYF	TGTGCCAGCAGCGTAGGGGGACTAGCGGGAAGCACAGATACGCAGTATTTT
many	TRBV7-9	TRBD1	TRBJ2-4	CASSPPGGAGKNIQYF	TGTGCCAGCAGCCCACCAGGGGGCGCTGGCAAAAACATTCAGTACTTC
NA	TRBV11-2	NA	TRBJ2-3	CASSPWGSGSTDTQYF	TGTGCCAGCAGCCCTTGGGGTAGCGGAAGCACAGATACGCAGTATTTT
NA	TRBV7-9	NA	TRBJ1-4	CASSSQGYELFF	TGTGCCAGCAGCTCACAGGGATATGAACTGTTTTTT
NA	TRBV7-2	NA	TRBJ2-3	CASSDHFAERTDTQYF	TGTGCCAGCAGCGACCACTTCGCGGAGCGCACAGATACGCAGTATTTT
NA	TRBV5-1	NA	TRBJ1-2	CASSLSYNYGYTF	TGCGCCAGCAGCTTGTCGTATAACTATGGCTACACCTTC
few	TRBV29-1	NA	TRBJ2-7	CSVRTALLSYEQYF	TGCAGCGTGAGGACCGCTCTACTCTCCTACGAGCAGTACTTC
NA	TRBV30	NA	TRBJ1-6	CASGRISPLHF	TGTGCTTCCGGACGGATCTCACCCCTCCACTTT
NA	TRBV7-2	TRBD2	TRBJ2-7	CASSLGTSGRPSYEQYF	TGTGCCAGCAGCCTCGGGACTAGCGGTAGACCTTCCTACGAGCAGTACTTC
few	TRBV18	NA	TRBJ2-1	CASSPGGLGNEQFF	TGTGCCAGCTCACCTGGGGGCCTGGGAAATGAGCAGTTCTTC
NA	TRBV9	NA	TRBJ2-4	CASSTPGHIAPQYF	TGTGCCAGCAGCACTCCGGGACACATAGCACCTCAGTACTTC